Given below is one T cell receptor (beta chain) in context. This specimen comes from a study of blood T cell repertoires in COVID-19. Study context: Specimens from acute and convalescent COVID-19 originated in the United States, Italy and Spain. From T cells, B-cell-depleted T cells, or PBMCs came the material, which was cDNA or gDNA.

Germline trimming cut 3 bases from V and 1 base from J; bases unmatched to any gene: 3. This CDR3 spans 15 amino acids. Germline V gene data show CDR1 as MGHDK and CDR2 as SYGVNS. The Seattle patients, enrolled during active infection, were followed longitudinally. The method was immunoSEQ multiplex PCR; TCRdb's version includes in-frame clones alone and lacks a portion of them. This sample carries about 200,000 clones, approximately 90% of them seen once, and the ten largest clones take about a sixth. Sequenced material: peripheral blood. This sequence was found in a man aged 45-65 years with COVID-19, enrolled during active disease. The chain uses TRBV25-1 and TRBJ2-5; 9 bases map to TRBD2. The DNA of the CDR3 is TGTGCCAGCAGTGACCTAGCGGGGCCCCAAGAGACCCAGTACTTC. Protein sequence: CASSDLAGPQETQYF.